This T cell receptor (beta chain) was recovered during a study of blood T cell repertoires in COVID-19 (TCRdb year 2020). About the investigation overall: Collaborator samples came from the United States, Italy and Spain and covered acute and convalescent phases of COVID-19. The prospective study material was composed of cDNA or gDNA derived from T cells, B-cell-depleted T cells, or PBMCs. Deeply sampled blood TCRbeta repertoires from subjects exposed to, actively infected with, or recovered from COVID-19 were included in the dataset. The repertoires were released in a freely available public database intended as a resource for research on the immune response to SARS-CoV-2. The samples were drawn from two sources: the first 160 participants of the ongoing ImmuneRACE study, and 1,000 to 1,500 subjects contributed by 6 global collaborators. Nearly every sample came with metadata listing a de-identified subject ID, COVID-19 status, age in years and sex. Where HLA class I and class II types were available, the types were taken from metadata supplied by the sample provider, not from assay-based typing.

About this clone itself: This clone's antigen is unknown. No base-level quality is on record; no much larger clone is a single base apart.

TCRbeta CDR3 regions were amplified from genomic DNA by means of the immunoSEQ Assay, a bias-controlled multiplex PCR. The original methods were these. Within the assay, amplification of reference gene primers was used to estimate how many nucleated cells each sample contained. To quantify the absolute abundance of each unique TCRbeta CDR3 rearrangement, sequence reads were collapsed and filtered. Productive Simpson clonality was computed per sample as the square root of Simpson's diversity index over productive rearrangements. TCRdb stores this immuneACCESS table with in-frame sequences only. Part of the clones is absent; in the studies checked, under half of the shortfall reflects unresolved V genes, and no reason is known for the rest. The V and J calls and clone size come from that table; D and trimming were worked out from the DNA. The sample table holds 150,000 to 200,000 clones, of which under 85% were seen once. Around 12% of the sample goes to the ten largest clones.

Compared with germline, V lacks 0 bases and J lacks 7 bases; bases without a gene match: 6. The cysteine opens and the phenylalanine closes a CDR3 of 14 amino acids. The entry retains the CDR3 DNA only, 42 bases that are in frame from base 1. The germline V gene specifies SGHDT as CDR1 and YYEEEE as CDR2. What the research found in general, with its limitations: The quantity of clinical and demographic metadata differed by source and by participant and was supplied without curation.

In the prospective study, participants were about 18 to 95 years old, resided in about two dozen geographic areas of the United States, and were enrolled through a virtual design. Cohort assignment in the prospective study relied on participant-reported clinical history from a screening survey and a study questionnaire. Recovered participants in ImmuneRACE Cohort 3 were defined as having two consecutive negative NP/OP PCR tests, clearance from a healthcare professional, or resolution of symptoms. Mobile phlebotomists in the prospective study collected whole blood, serum and a nasopharyngeal or oropharyngeal swab from every participant. Prospective study participants could optionally give additional blood draws and questionnaires over a roughly 2-month period. Before DNA extraction, blood samples from the prospective study were shipped at room temperature or frozen.

Sequencing input: PBMCs or T cells enriched from blood (not recorded which). This TCR was recovered from a man between 45 and 60 years old who had recovered from COVID-19. This receptor chain uses TRBV5-6 and TRBJ1-1; the junction holds 7 bases that match TRBD1. The DNA is TGTGCCAGCAGCTTGGCTCAGGGGGAGAATGAAGCTTTCTTT. Translated, it gives CASSLAQGENEAFF. Full variable domain (CDR3 extended with the reference TRBV5-6 and TRBJ1-1 proteins): DAGVTQSPTHLIKTRGQQVTLRCSPKSGHDTVSWYQQALGQGPQFIFQYYEEEERQRGNFPDRFSGHQFPNYSSELNVNALLLGDSALYLCASSLAQGENEAFFGQGTRLTVV.